The next 17 T cell receptor beta chains were all read from a single sample in a study of cytomegalovirus exposure and HLA in healthy donors (dated by TCRdb to about 2017). Library prep was done by the immunoSEQ multiplex PCR assay. The multiplex PCR relied on a mix of 60 forward primers for TCR Vbeta segments and 13 reverse primers for TCR Jbeta segments. What TCRdb holds here is the immuneACCESS table cut down to in-frame rearrangements. Part of the clones is not present; checked against another copy, under half of the missing clones reflect an unresolved V gene, and the others are unexplained. This sample has more than 130,000 clones in its table, and approximately 80% of those were observed once. The top ten clones comprise almost 4% of the sample. The sample taken for sequencing was PBMCs. The receptor source for this set is a man aged 18 to 29 in good health and CMV-seronegative.

This clone was recorded a few times. This rearrangement joins TRBV19 to TRBJ1-1, with D maybe TRBD1 (5 bases). Trimming shortened V by 6 bases and J by 0 bases, and 17 bases separated the two germline ends. This CDR3 has 16 amino acids. Per germline, CDR1 LNHDA and CDR2 SQIVND (reference sequence). CDR3: CASRQPQGTLNTEAFF. CDR3 nucleotides: TGTGCCAGTAGGCAACCGCAGGGTACTCTGAACACTGAAGCTTTCTTT.

The genes are TRBV7-9 and TRBJ1-2, with unresolved D. The length of the CDR3 is 14 residues. V was trimmed by 3 bases and J by 2 bases, leaving 10 bases between them. Germline CDR1 and CDR2: SEHNR and FQNEAQ (reference sequence). This CDR3 reads CASSFTTGNYGYTF. The CDR3 DNA follows: TGTGCCAGCAGCTTCACGACGGGGAACTATGGCTACACCTTC.

The chain links TRBV5-1 to TRBJ2-7; no clear D. Trimming left V 0 bases short and J 2 bases short, with 6 bases between. This CDR3 spans 13 amino acids. The germline V gene encodes CDR1 SGHRS and CDR2 YFSETQ. Here the CDR3 DNA reads TGCGCCAGCAGCTTGGGAGGTACCTACGAGCAGTACTTC. Amino acids: CASSLGGTYEQYF.

This clone was seen only a few times. The chain links TRBV9 to TRBJ1-6; D uncertain. The CDR3 length is 14 residues. CDR1 and CDR2 (germline): SGDLS, YYNGEE. Trimming took off 0 bases at V and 5 bases at J, with 6 bases between the two ends. For the CDR3, the DNA is TGTGCCAGCAGCGTAGTACCGGATAATTCACCCCTCCACTTT. It is translated as CASSVVPDNSPLHF.

This clone was counted a single time. The rearrangement joins TRBV2 to TRBJ1-4; the D gene is possibly TRBD1 (5 bases). This CDR3 spans 14 amino acids. V was trimmed by 6 bases and J by 1 base, leaving 9 bases between them. Germline V gene sequence: CDR1 SNHLY, CDR2 FYNNEI. The CDR3 DNA reads as TGTGCCAGCAGCGACAGCCTAACTAATGAAAAACTGTTTTTT. As protein: CASSDSLTNEKLFF. The entire variable domain, with the rest obtained from reference TRBV2 and TRBJ1-4, is as follows: EPEVTQTPSHQVTQMGQEVILRCVPISNHLYFYWYRQILGQKVEFLVSFYNNEISEKSEIFDDQFSVERPDGSNFTLKIRSTKLEDSAMYFCASSDSLTNEKLFFGSGTQLSVL.

This clone was detected only a few times. In DNA, the CDR3 is TGTGCCTGGGGTCCGGGACTAGCGGGCCTTGGGGAGACCCAGTACTTC. Translating it yields CAWGPGLAGLGETQYF. This chain connects TRBV30 to TRBJ2-5; the match to TRBD2 covers 12 bases. CDR1 is GTSNPN, CDR2 SVGIG, per germline (reference sequence). This CDR3 is built from 16 residues. With 5 bases clipped from V and 5 bases from J, the junction kept 12 bases outside the gene matches.

This clone was detected a few times. The rearrangement joins TRBV27 to TRBJ1-1; 9 positions match TRBD1. The germline V gene has CDR1 MNHEY and CDR2 SMNVEV (reference sequence). V shed 7 bases, J shed 11 bases, and the junction held 14 bases outside the gene matches. There are 14 residues in the CDR3. The CDR3 loop reads CASTASGTGRWAFF. Here the CDR3 DNA reads TGTGCCAGCACCGCGTCCGGGACAGGGCGATGGGCTTTCTTT.

This clone was observed a single time. The rearrangement joins TRBV11-2 to TRBJ1-4; weak D call: TRBD1 (5 bases). CDR3 length equals 15 residues. Germline CDR1 is SGHAT and CDR2 is FQNNGV. V lost 4 bases to trimming and J lost 8 bases, with 17 bases between them. The CDR3 nucleotides read TGTGCCAGCAGCTCAACGGGGGTAGGATTGGAAAAACTGTTTTTT. Protein product: CASSSTGVGLEKLFF.

There are a few counts of this clone. The rearrangement links TRBV19 to TRBJ2-7; D ambiguous. With 3 bases removed from V and 0 bases from J, the gap between germline ends came to 21 bases. Germline lookup yields CDR1 LNHDA and CDR2 SQIVND (reference sequence). CDR3 length: 18 residues. The CDR3 sequence: CASSIHPRDWSSSYEQYF. The CDR3, as DNA: TGTGCCAGTAGTATCCACCCACGCGACTGGTCTAGCTCCTACGAGCAGTACTTC.

The chain employs TRBV19 and TRBJ2-7; D gene ambiguous. Deletions cut 3 bases from V and 1 base from J, with 16 bases between. The CDR3 spans 16 residues. Per germline, CDR1 LNHDA and CDR2 SQIVND (reference sequence). The DNA of the CDR3 is TGTGCCAGTAGTATGCAACCGGGTATGCGGTCCTACGAGCAGTACTTC. Translated: CASSMQPGMRSYEQYF.

The genes are TRBV9 and TRBJ1-3, with a possible D match to TRBD1 (5 bases). The germline CDR1 and CDR2 sequences are SGDLS and YYNGEE. Trimming cost V 2 bases and J 9 bases, with 12 bases left between them. The CDR3 spans 13 residues. The DNA of the CDR3 is TGTGCCAGCAGCGTGGGGCTTCTAAGCACCATATATTTT. Its protein is CASSVGLLSTIYF.

This rearrangement joins TRBV29-1 to TRBJ2-1, with no clear D. There are 13 residues in the CDR3. V lost 6 bases and J 0 bases, leaving 9 bases between the germline ends. Germline CDR1 is SQVTM and CDR2 is ANQGSEA. The DNA for the CDR3 is TGCAGCGTCGGAGCCTACTCCTACAATGAGCAGTTCTTC. It encodes CSVGAYSYNEQFF.

This clone was seen a few times. The chain has TRBV5-4 and TRBJ2-2, with 11 nucleotides matching TRBD1. The CDR3 loop spans 16 amino acids. J gave up 3 bases and V 4 bases, and 5 bases lay outside the gene matches. Germline CDR1 reads SGHNT; CDR2 reads YYREEE (reference sequence). This CDR3 reads CASSRRDRGYTGELFF. CDR3 sequence (DNA): TGTGCCAGCAGCAGACGGGACAGGGGGTACACCGGGGAGCTGTTTTTT.

V is TRBV7-9 and J is TRBJ1-5; a weak D match, TRBD1 (6 bases). Trimming took off 3 bases at V and 6 bases at J, with 9 bases between the two ends. Looked up from germline, CDR1 is SEHNR and CDR2 is FQNEAQ (reference sequence). The CDR3 runs 13 residues. The DNA for the CDR3 is TGTGCCAGCAGCTTCAGGGGCTCTCAGCCCCAGCATTTT. Protein: CASSFRGSQPQHF. Drawing the rest from reference TRBV7-9 and TRBJ1-5, the complete variable domain is DTGVSQNPRHKITKRGQNVTFRCDPISEHNRLYWYRQTLGQGPEFLTYFQNEAQLEKSRLLSDRFSAERPKGSFSTLEIQRTEQGDSAMYLCASSFRGSQPQHFGDGTRLSIL.

V gene TRBV2 combines with J gene TRBJ2-7; TRBD1 matches 9 bases. Losses at the gene ends were 6 bases for V and 4 bases for J; bases not matched to a gene: 7. The germline gives CDR1 SNHLY, CDR2 FYNNEI. This CDR3 comprises 14 residues. As DNA, the CDR3 is TGTGCCAGCAGCTGGGGGACAGGGATTTACGAGCAGTACTTC. This gives the protein CASSWGTGIYEQYF.

The chain uses TRBV11-2 and TRBJ2-7, with D unclear. V dropped 5 bases and J dropped 6 bases, with 20 bases sitting between them. The CDR3 runs to 15 residues. Germline loops: CDR1 SGHAT, CDR2 FQNNGV. The CDR3 nucleotides read TGTGCCAGCAGCATCAACCAAGACGGAACTACCGAGCAGTACTTC. It encodes CASSINQDGTTEQYF.

This clone was observed a handful of times. This chain joins TRBV19 and TRBJ2-7; D is undetermined. The CDR3 has 13 amino acids. Germline CDR1 is LNHDA and CDR2 is SQIVND (reference sequence). V shed 1 base and J shed 7 bases, with 11 bases lying between them. CDR3 region: CASSIATPGEQYF. The CDR3 nucleotides read TGTGCCAGTAGTATAGCCACTCCGGGTGAGCAGTACTTC.